Listed here is a single T cell receptor (beta chain). Antigen: not known. These data are taken from a study of T cell responses to AZD1222 COVID-19 vaccine. CDR1 and CDR2 (germline): SGHTA, FQGNSA. Trimming shortened V by 2 bases and J by 4 bases, and 7 bases separated the two germline ends. This CDR3 spans 13 amino acids. Study-level results: Compared with day 0, the breadth and depth of the Spike-specific TCR repertoire rose significantly after two doses of AZD1222.

Some clones are missing from TCRdb's copy, which holds only in-frame ones; the method was immunoSEQ multiplex PCR. The sample comprises 100,000 or so clones, around 84% of which are singletons, and over 1.2% rests with the top ten. The V gene is TRBV7-2, the J gene TRBJ2-3; D unclear. This clonotype originated in an adult in good health. Sequenced here: peripheral blood, sampled on day 0 of AZD1222 vaccination. CDR3 DNA sequence: TGTGCCAGCAGCTTAAGCCTATCAGATACGCAGTATTTT. It yields the protein CASSLSLSDTQYF.